The clone carrying this T cell receptor beta chain showed up many times. The TCR beta CDR3 regions underwent amplification using RNA transcripts as the source. First-round RT-PCR of the TCR CDR3 relied on the HTBI primer set. Each CDR3 protein gets one entry after TCRdb re-called the multiplex PCR reads with MiXCR. This sample yields over 450,000 distinct CDR3 sequences, of which around 15% are seen a single time; roughly 17% belongs to the top ten. This specimen belongs to a study of T cells in Graves' hyperthyroidism and ophthalmopathy. This CDR3 is built from 16 residues. Germline CDR1 and CDR2: MNHNS and SASEGT. The V gene end was trimmed by 0 bases and the J gene end by 2 bases; junction bases not matched to a gene: 7. When ophthalmopathy did not progress within 18 months, Graves' hyperthyroidism was considered stable. Clinical symptoms, serum thyroxine, TRAb, thyroid ultrasound and orbital computed tomography informed diagnoses.

Sequences were obtained from blood. The chain employs TRBV6-1 and TRBJ2-7; TRBD2 agrees at 7 bases. This sequence originates from a young woman with Graves' hyperthyroidism. The CDR3 bases are TGTGCCAGCAGTGAAGCGCTCAGCGGGAAGGCCTACGAGCAGTACTTC. Protein product: CASSEALSGKAYEQYF.